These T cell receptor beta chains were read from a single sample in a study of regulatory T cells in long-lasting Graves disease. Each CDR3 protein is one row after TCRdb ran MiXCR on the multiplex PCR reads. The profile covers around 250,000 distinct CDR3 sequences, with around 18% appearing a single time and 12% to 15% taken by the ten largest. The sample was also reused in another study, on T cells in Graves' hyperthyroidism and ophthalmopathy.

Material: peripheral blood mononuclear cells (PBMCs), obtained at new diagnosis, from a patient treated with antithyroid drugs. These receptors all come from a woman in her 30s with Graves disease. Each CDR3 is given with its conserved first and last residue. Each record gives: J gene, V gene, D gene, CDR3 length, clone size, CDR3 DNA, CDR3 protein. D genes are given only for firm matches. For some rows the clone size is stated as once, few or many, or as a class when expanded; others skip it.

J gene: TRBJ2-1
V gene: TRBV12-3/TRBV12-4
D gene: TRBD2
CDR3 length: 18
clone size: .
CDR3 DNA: TGTGCCAGCAGAACTAGCGGGAGATTCCATAATCCGTACAATGAGCAGTTCTTC
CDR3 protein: CASRTSGRFHNPYNEQFF

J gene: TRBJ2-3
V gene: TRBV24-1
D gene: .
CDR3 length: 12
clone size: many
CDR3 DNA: TGTGCCACCTCGACAGACACAGATACGCAGTATTTT
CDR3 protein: CATSTDTDTQYF

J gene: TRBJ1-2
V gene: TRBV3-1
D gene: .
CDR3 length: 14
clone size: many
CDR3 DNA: TGTGCCAGCAGCCAAGAGATAAGGGGCCTTGGCTACACCTTC
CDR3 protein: CASSQEIRGLGYTF

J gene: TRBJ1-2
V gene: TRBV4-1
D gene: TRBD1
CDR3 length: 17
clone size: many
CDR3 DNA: TGCGCCAGCAGCCAAGATAGGTCGGGACAGGGAACCTATGGCTACACCTTC
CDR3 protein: CASSQDRSGQGTYGYTF

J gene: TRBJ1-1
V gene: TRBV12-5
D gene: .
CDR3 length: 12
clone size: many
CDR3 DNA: TGTGCTAGTGGTTTGGGGGGATCTGAAGCTTTCTTT
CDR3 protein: CASGLGGSEAFF

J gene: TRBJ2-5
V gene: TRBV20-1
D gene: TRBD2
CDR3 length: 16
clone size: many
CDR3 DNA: TGCAGTGCTAGTGGGCTAGCGGGGGGGCCAGGAGAGACCCAGTACTTC
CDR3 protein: CSASGLAGGPGETQYF

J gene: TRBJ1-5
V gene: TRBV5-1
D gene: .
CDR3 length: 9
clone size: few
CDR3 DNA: TGCGCCAGCAGTAGCTCCGGGCATTTT
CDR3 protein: CASSSSGHF

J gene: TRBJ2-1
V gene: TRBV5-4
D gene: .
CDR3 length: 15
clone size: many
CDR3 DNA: TGTGCCAGCAGCTCGAAGGGGGGGTCCTACAATGAGCAGTTCTTC
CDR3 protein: CASSSKGGSYNEQFF

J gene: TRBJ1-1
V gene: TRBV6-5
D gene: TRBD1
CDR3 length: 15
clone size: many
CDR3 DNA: TGTGCCAGCAGTTCCAAGGGGACAGGGAACACTGAAGCTTTCTTT
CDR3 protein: CASSSKGTGNTEAFF

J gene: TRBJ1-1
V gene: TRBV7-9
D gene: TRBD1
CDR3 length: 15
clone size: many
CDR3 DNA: TGTGCCAGCAGCGCCGACAGGGGAGGGAACACTGAAGCTTTCTTT
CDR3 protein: CASSADRGGNTEAFF

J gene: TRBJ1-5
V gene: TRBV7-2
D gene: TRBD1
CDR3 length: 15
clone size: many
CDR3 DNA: TGTGCCAGCAGCTTCTCGACAGGGAGCAATCAGCCCCAGCATTTT
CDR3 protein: CASSFSTGSNQPQHF

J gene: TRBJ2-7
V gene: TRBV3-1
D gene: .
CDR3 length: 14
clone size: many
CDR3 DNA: TGTGCCAGCAGCCAAGAGGGCGGCCATGCTAAGCAGTACTTC
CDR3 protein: CASSQEGGHAKQYF

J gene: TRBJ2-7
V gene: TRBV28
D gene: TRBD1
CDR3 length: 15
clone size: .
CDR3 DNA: TGTGCCAGCAGCCGTCGGACAGGGTCGTCCTACGAGCAGTACTTC
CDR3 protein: CASSRRTGSSYEQYF

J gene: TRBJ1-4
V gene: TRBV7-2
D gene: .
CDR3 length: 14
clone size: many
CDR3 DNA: TGTGCCAGCAGCTTAGTATTAGCTGGCGAAAAACTGTTTTTT
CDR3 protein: CASSLVLAGEKLFF

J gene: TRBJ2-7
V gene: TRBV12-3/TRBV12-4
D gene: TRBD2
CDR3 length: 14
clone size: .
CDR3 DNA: TGTGCCAGCAGTGGACTAGCGGGAGTTGGAGAGCAGTACTTC
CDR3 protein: CASSGLAGVGEQYF

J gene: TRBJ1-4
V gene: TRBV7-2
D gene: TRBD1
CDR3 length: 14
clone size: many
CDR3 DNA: TGTGCCAGCAGCCCACAGGGGCCAAATGAAAAACTGTTTTTT
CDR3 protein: CASSPQGPNEKLFF

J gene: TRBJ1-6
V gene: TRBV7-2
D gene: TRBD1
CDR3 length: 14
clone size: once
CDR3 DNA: TGTGCCAGCAGCGCATCCGGGACAGGGGATGTCCTCCACTTT
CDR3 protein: CASSASGTGDVLHF

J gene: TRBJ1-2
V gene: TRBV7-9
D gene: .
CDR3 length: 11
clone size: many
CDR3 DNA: TGTGCCAGCAGCTTGGGGCAGGTCTTTGCCTTC
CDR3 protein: CASSLGQVFAF

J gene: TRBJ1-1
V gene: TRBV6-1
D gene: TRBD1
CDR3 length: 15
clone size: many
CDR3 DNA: TGTGCCAGCAGATCCCTCAGGGGGAAGGGCACTGAAGCTTTCTTT
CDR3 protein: CASRSLRGKGTEAFF

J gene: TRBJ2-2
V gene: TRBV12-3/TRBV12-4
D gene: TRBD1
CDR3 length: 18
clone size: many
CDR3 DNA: TGTGCCAGCAGCCCCCTTTGGGGACAGGGGTCGAACACCGGGGAGCTGTTTTTT
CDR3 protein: CASSPLWGQGSNTGELFF

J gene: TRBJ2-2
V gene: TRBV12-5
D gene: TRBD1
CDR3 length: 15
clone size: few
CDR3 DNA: TGTGCTAGTGCCTCCCCCCAGGGGGACCCCGGGGAGCTGTTTTTT
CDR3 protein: CASASPQGDPGELFF

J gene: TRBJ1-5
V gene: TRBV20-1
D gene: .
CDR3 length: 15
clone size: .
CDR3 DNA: TGCAGTGCTAGTTTGGGGGGGCAGGGAGTTCAGCCCCAGCATTTT
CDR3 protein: CSASLGGQGVQPQHF

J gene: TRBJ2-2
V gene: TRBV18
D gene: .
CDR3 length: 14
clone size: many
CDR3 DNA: TGTGCCAGCTCAAGGACTTTGAACACCGGGGAGCTGTTTTTT
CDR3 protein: CASSRTLNTGELFF

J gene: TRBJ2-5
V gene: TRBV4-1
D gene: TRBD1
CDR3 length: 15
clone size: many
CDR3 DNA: TGCGCCAGCAGCTTTGGACAGGGACGGAGAGAGACCCAGTACTTC
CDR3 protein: CASSFGQGRRETQYF

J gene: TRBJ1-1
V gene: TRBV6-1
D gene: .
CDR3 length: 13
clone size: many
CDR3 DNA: TGTGCCAGCAGTGAAGGGTGGAACACTGAAGCTTTCTTT
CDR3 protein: CASSEGWNTEAFF

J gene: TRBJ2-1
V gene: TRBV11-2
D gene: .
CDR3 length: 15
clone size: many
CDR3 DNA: TGTGCCAGCAGCTTAGCCGTAGCGCCCTACAATGAGCAGTTCTTC
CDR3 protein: CASSLAVAPYNEQFF

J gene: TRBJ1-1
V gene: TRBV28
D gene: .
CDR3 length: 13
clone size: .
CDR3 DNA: TGTGCCAGCAGTCCCCCCGGGACAACTGAAGCTTTCTTT
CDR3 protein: CASSPPGTTEAFF

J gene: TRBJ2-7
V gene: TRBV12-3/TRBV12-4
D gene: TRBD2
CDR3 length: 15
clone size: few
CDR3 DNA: TGTGCCAGCACCAAACTACTAGCGAGCTCCTACGAGCAGTACTTC
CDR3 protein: CASTKLLASSYEQYF

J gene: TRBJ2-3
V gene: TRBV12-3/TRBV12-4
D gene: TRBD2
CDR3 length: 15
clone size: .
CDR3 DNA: TGTGCCAGCGAGCGGGGTAGCGGGGGCTCAGATACGCAGTATTTT
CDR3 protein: CASERGSGGSDTQYF

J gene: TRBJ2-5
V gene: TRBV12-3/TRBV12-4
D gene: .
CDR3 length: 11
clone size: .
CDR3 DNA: TGTGCCAGCAGCCAAGGGGGGGGCCAGTACTTC
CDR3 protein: CASSQGGGQYF

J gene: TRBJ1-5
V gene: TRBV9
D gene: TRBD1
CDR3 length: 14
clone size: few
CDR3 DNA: TGTGCCAGCAGCGTAACAGGGGCTGGGCAGCCCCAGCATTTT
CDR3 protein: CASSVTGAGQPQHF

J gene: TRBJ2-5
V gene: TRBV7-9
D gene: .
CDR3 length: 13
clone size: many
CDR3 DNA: TGTGCCAGCAGTTTGGGGGAGGAAGAGACCCAGTACTTC
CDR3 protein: CASSLGEEETQYF

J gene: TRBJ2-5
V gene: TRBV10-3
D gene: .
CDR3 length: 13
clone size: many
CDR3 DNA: TGTGCCATCAGTAGGAATCCAACCGAGACCCAGTACTTC
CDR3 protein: CAISRNPTETQYF

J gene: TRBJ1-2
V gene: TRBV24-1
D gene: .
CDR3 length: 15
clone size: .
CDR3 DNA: TGTGCCACCAGTGATTCGCAATTGGGCGCAACGAGCTACACCTTC
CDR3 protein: CATSDSQLGATSYTF

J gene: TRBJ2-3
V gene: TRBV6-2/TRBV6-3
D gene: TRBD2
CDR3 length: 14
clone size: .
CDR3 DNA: TGTGCCGGCCACGGACTAGCGGACGCAGATACGCAGTATTTT
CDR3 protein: CAGHGLADADTQYF

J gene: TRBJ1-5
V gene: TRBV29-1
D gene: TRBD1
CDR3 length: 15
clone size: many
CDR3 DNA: TGCAGCGTGATCCTCACAGGGGTCGGCAATCAGCCCCAGCATTTT
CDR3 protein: CSVILTGVGNQPQHF

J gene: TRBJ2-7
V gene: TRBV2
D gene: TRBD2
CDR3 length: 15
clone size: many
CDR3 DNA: TGTGCCGCCTCAGTAGGACTAGCGGATACCTACGAGCAGTACTTC
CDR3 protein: CAASVGLADTYEQYF

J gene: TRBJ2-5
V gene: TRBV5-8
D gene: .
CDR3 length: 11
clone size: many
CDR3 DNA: TGTGCCAGCAGCTTTTTAGGGCAGGGGTACTTC
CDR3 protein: CASSFLGQGYF

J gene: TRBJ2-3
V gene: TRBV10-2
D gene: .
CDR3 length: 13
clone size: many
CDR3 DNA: TGCGCCAGCAGGGGGCAAACGAGAGATACGCAGTATTTT
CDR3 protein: CASRGQTRDTQYF

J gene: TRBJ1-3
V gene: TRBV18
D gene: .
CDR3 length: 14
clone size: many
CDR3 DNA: TGTGCCAGCTCCCAAGGGGGGCCTGGAAACACCATATATTTT
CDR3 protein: CASSQGGPGNTIYF

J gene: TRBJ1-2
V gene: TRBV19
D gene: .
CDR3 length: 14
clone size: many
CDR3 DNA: TGTGCCAGTAGTATAGAGGCCGCCGTTGGAGGCTACACCTTC
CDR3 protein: CASSIEAAVGGYTF

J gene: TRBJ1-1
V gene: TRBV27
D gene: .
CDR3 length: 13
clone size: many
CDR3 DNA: TGTGCCAGCAGTTTCCTCGAGGGCACTGAAGCTTTCTTT
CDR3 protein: CASSFLEGTEAFF

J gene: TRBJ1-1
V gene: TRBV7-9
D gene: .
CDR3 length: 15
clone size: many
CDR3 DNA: TGTGCCAGCAGCTTACACAGGGACATGAACACTGAAGCTTTCTTT
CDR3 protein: CASSLHRDMNTEAFF

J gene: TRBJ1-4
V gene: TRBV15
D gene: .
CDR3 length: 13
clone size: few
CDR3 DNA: TGTGCCACCAGGGGGCAGGGGACTGAAAAACTGTTTTTT
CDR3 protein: CATRGQGTEKLFF

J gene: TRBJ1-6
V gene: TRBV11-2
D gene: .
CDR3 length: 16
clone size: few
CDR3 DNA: TGTGCCAGCAGCTTACGCCCACGGACAGTATATTCACCCCTCCACTTT
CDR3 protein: CASSLRPRTVYSPLHF

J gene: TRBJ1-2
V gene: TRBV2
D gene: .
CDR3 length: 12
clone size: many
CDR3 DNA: TGTGCCAGCGGCGGTCCTAACTATGGCTACACCTTC
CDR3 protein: CASGGPNYGYTF

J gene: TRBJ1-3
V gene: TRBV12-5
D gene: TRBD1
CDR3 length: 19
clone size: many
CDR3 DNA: TGTGCTAGTGGTTTGGTCCGCGGGACAGAAGAAACCTCTGGAAACACCATATATTTT
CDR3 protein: CASGLVRGTEETSGNTIYF

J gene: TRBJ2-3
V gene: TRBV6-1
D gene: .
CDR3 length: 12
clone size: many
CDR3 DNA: TGTGCCAGCAGTGAGACCCTGGAGACGCAGTATTTT
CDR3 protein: CASSETLETQYF